A selection of T cell receptor beta chains follows, all from one sample in a study of T-cell memory formation after mild COVID-19. Via MiXCR, TCRdb re-called the 5' RACE reads, giving one row per CDR3 protein. The sample has about 420,000 distinct CDR3 sequences; more than 20% are singletons. The sequencing input was PBMCs or a T cell subset sorted from them (not recorded which). These TCRs come from an adult woman who had mild COVID-19 (a few samples of this study predate the infection). Cell type and time point are not known. Each CDR3 is given with its conserved first and last residue. A D gene is named only where the DNA matches it firmly. For some rows the clone size is stated as once, few or many, or as a class when expanded; others skip it.

d_call	v_call	j_call	cdr3_length	clone_size	cdr3_aa	cdr3_nt
NA	TRBV15	TRBJ2-7	16	NA	CATSRELGGSSYEQYF	TGTGCCACCAGCAGAGAACTGGGCGGAAGTTCCTACGAGCAGTACTTC
NA	TRBV12-3/TRBV12-4	TRBJ1-1	16	few	CASSPDGWRKNTEAFF	TGTGCCAGCAGCCCCGACGGATGGCGGAAGAACACTGAAGCTTTCTTT
TRBD1	TRBV6-6	TRBJ2-7	16	NA	CASSPTGTGASYEQYF	TGTGCCAGCAGCCCGACCGGGACAGGGGCCTCCTACGAGCAGTACTTC
TRBD2	TRBV20-1	TRBJ2-2	15	few	CSAGGGLAIPGELFF	TGCAGTGCTGGGGGGGGACTAGCGATTCCCGGGGAGCTGTTTTTT
TRBD1	TRBV29-1	TRBJ2-1	13	NA	CSVAPGQGNEQFF	TGCAGCGTTGCCCCGGGACAGGGTAATGAGCAGTTCTTC
NA	TRBV7-2	TRBJ2-1	17	NA	CASSLAPHWEIGNEQFF	TGTGCCAGCAGCTTAGCCCCCCATTGGGAGATAGGGAATGAGCAGTTCTTC
NA	TRBV7-9	TRBJ2-1	16	few	CASSLLGRGAYNEQFF	TGTGCCAGCAGCTTATTAGGCAGGGGCGCCTACAATGAGCAGTTCTTC
NA	TRBV29-1	TRBJ2-5	12	NA	CSVSVPEETQYF	TGCAGCGTTTCGGTCCCGGAGGAGACCCAGTACTTC
TRBD1	TRBV20-1	TRBJ1-5	15	few	CSARIQGQGNQPQHF	TGCAGTGCTAGAATTCAGGGACAGGGGAATCAGCCCCAGCATTTT
NA	TRBV6-6	TRBJ1-2	15	few	CASCKDGNSNYGYTF	TGTGCCAGCTGCAAGGACGGGAACTCTAACTATGGCTACACCTTC
TRBD2	TRBV20-1	TRBJ2-1	20	few	CSARDSGTSGRAAAYNEQFF	TGCAGTGCTAGAGATTCGGGGACTAGCGGGAGGGCCGCGGCCTACAATGAGCAGTTCTTC
TRBD1	TRBV7-9	TRBJ1-1	15	NA	CASSLRTGTNTEAFF	TGTGCCAGCAGCTTGCGGACAGGGACTAACACTGAAGCTTTCTTT
TRBD1	TRBV20-1	TRBJ1-4	16	few	CSAEGGEAPTNEKLFF	TGCAGTGCGGAAGGGGGCGAAGCTCCCACTAATGAAAAACTGTTTTTT
TRBD1	TRBV5-1	TRBJ2-3	14	NA	CASSLDRGKDTQYF	TGCGCCAGCAGCTTGGACAGGGGAAAAGATACGCAGTATTTT
NA	TRBV27	TRBJ1-4	10	NA	CASGNEKLFF	TGTGCCAGTGGGAATGAAAAACTGTTTTTT
TRBD1	TRBV7-3	TRBJ1-1	15	NA	CASSRTGQMNTEAFF	TGTGCCAGCAGCCGGACGGGACAGATGAACACTGAAGCTTTCTTT
TRBD1	TRBV20-1	TRBJ2-7	12	few	CSAGDRYYEQYF	TGCAGTGCTGGGGACAGGTACTACGAGCAGTACTTC
NA	TRBV9	TRBJ2-7	12	NA	CASSPPDYEQYF	TGTGCCAGCAGCCCCCCCGATTACGAGCAGTACTTC
NA	TRBV3-2	TRBJ2-7	17	few	CASSQVEAGAQSYEQYF	TGTGCCAGCAGCCAAGTTGAGGCGGGAGCCCAATCCTACGAGCAGTACTTC
NA	TRBV5-1	TRBJ1-1	17	once	CASSLAGVRLWGTEAFF	TGCGCCAGCAGCTTGGCCGGGGTAAGACTCTGGGGCACTGAAGCTTTCTTT
NA	TRBV3-1	TRBJ2-3	13	NA	CASSQDRVDTQYF	TGTGCCAGCAGCCAAGATAGGGTGGATACGCAGTATTTT
NA	TRBV5-1	TRBJ1-1	13	NA	CASSPLVGTEAFF	TGCGCCAGCAGCCCCCTTGTGGGCACTGAAGCTTTCTTT
TRBD2	TRBV12-3/TRBV12-4	TRBJ2-3	15	NA	CASTPAIAGENTQYF	TGTGCCAGCACCCCGGCAATAGCGGGAGAAAATACGCAGTATTTT
NA	TRBV7-2	TRBJ2-5	13	NA	CASSEDSRETQYF	TGTGCCAGCAGCGAGGACTCTCGTGAGACCCAGTACTTC
NA	TRBV12-3/TRBV12-4	TRBJ1-6	17	NA	CASSPQPGSSYNSPLHF	TGTGCCAGCAGTCCCCAGCCAGGGAGCTCCTATAATTCACCCCTCCACTTT
TRBD1	TRBV18	TRBJ2-7	15	many	CASSLARTGAYEQYF	TGTGCCAGCTCACTAGCTCGGACAGGGGCCTACGAGCAGTACTTC
NA	TRBV18	TRBJ2-2	15	many	CASSSPTLYTGELFF	TGTGCCAGCTCATCCCCGACACTCTACACCGGGGAGCTGTTTTTT
TRBD1	TRBV5-1	TRBJ1-5	14	NA	CASSLIQGGQPQHF	TGCGCCAGCAGCTTGATACAGGGGGGTCAGCCCCAGCATTTT
NA	TRBV27	TRBJ2-2	14	many	CASSLVGGAGELFF	TGTGCCAGCAGTTTAGTAGGGGGTGCCGGGGAGCTGTTTTTT
NA	TRBV15	TRBJ1-3	16	NA	CATSRDRSSPGNTIYF	TGTGCCACCAGCAGAGACAGGTCGTCTCCTGGAAACACCATATATTTT
NA	TRBV6-5	TRBJ1-4	16	few	CASKFGGRATNEKLFF	TGTGCCAGCAAGTTTGGAGGGCGAGCAACTAATGAAAAACTGTTTTTT
TRBD1	TRBV3-1	TRBJ2-7	14	few	CASSPGQGLVEQYF	TGTGCCAGCAGCCCGGGACAGGGGCTCGTCGAGCAGTACTTC
NA	TRBV3-1	TRBJ2-7	16	NA	CASSPVGPRIPYEQYF	TGTGCCAGCAGCCCAGTGGGACCCCGGATCCCATACGAGCAGTACTTC
NA	TRBV14	TRBJ2-2	15	few	CASSPDRPNTGELFF	TGTGCCAGCAGCCCCGACCGTCCGAACACCGGGGAGCTGTTTTTT
TRBD1	TRBV11-2	TRBJ2-2	16	NA	CASKDSRTGNTGELFF	TGTGCCAGCAAGGATTCACGGACAGGGAACACCGGGGAGCTGTTTTTT
NA	TRBV9	TRBJ2-3	17	NA	CASSVGSRIPSTDTQYF	TGTGCCAGCAGCGTTGGATCTAGAATCCCTAGCACAGATACGCAGTATTTT
TRBD1	TRBV7-9	TRBJ2-3	16	NA	CASSYGTGAGTDTQYF	TGTGCCAGCAGCTACGGGACAGGGGCCGGGACAGATACGCAGTATTTT
NA	TRBV5-1	TRBJ1-3	15	few	CASSAERNTGNTIYF	TGCGCCAGCAGCGCGGAGCGAAATACTGGAAACACCATATATTTT